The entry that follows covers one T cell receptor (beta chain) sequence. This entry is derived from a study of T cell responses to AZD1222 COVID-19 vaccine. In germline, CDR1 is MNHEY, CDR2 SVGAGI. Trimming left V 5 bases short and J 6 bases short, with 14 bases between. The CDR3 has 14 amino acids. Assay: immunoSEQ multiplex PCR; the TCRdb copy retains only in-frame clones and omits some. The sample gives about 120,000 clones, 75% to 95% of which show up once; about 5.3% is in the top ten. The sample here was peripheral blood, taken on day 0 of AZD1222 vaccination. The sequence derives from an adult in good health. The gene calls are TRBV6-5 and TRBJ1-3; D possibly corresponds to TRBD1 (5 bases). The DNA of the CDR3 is TGTGCCAGCAGTCTAGGGGCCGTAACAAACACCATATATTTT. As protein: CASSLGAVTNTIYF.